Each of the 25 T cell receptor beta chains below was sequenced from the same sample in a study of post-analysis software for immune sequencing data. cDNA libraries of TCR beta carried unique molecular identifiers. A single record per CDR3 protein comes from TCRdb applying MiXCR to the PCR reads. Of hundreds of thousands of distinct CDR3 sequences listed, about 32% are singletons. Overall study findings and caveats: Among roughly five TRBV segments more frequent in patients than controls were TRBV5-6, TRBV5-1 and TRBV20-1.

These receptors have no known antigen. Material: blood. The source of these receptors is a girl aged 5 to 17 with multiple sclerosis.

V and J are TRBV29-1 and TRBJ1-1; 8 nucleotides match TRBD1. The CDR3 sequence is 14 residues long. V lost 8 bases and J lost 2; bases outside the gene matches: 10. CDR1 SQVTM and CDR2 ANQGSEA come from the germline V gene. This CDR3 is CSSSVGQVNTEAFF. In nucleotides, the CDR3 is TGCAGCTCGAGTGTGGGACAGGTTAACACTGAAGCTTTCTTT.

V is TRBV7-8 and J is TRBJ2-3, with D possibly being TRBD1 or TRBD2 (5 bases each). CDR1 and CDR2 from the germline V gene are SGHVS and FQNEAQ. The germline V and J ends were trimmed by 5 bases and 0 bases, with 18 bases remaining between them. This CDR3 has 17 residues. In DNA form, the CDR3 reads TGTGCCAGCAGCCCGCCTGGGACCTCGACTAGCACAGATACGCAGTATTTT. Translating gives CASSPPGTSTSTDTQYF.

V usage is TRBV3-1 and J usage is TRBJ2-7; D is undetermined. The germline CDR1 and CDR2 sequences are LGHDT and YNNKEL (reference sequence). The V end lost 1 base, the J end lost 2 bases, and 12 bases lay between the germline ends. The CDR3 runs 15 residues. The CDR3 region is CASSQVNYPTYEQYF. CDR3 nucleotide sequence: TGTGCCAGCAGCCAAGTTAACTATCCCACCTACGAGCAGTACTTC.

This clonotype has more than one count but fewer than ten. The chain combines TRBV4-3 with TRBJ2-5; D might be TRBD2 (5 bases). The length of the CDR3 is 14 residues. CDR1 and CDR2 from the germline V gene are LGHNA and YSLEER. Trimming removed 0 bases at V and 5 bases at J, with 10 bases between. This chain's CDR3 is CASSQDPSYETQYF. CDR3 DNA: TGCGCCAGCAGCCAAGACCCTAGCTACGAGACCCAGTACTTC.

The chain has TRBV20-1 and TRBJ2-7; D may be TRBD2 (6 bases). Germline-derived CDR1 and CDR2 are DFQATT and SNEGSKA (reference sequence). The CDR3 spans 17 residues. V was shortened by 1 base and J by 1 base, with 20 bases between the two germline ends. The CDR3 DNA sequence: TGCAGTGCTAGAGGGGCGGGACGGGCCTCAACTTCCTACGAGCAGTACTTC. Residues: CSARGAGRASTSYEQYF.

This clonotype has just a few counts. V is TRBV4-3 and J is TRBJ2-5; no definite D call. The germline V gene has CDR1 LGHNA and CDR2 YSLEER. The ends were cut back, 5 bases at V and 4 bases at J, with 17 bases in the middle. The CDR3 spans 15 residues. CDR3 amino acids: CASSYTRALGETQYF. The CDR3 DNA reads TGCGCCAGCAGCTACACCCGTGCGCTGGGAGAGACCCAGTACTTC.

The CDR3 sequence is CASSLVREQYF. DNA for the CDR3: TGTGCCAGCAGCTTGGTCCGCGAGCAGTACTTC. The rearrangement joins TRBV7-9 to TRBJ2-5; no definite D call. The J call is in doubt because the DNA end fits TRBJ2-7 better. This CDR3 is built from 11 residues. The germline CDR1 and CDR2 sequences are SEHNR and FQNEAQ (reference sequence).

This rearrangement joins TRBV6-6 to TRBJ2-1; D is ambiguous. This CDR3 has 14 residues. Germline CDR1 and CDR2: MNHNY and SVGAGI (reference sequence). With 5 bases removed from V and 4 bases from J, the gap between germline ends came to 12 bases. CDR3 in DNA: TGTGCCAGCAGTCCGACAAGCCTTTACAATGAGCAGTTCTTC. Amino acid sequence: CASSPTSLYNEQFF.

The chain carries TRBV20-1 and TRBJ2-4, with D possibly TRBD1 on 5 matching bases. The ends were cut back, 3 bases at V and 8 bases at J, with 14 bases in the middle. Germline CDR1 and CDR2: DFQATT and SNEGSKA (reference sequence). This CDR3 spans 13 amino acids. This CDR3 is CSASLQGGDIQYF. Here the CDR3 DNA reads TGCAGTGCTAGTTTGCAGGGTGGGGACATTCAGTACTTC.

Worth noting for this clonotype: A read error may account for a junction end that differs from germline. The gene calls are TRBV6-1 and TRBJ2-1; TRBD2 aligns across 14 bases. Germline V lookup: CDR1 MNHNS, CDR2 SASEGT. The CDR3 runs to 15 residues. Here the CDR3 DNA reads TGTGCCGGCAGTGAGCGGACTAGCGGGGGGTATGAGCAGTTCTTC. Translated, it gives CAGSERTSGGYEQFF.

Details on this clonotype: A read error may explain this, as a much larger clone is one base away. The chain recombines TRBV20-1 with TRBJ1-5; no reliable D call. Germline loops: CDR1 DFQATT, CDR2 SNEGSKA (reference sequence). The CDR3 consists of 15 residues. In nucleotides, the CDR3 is TGCAGTACTAGACACCGCGGGTCAGTAGGACAGCCCCAGCATTTT. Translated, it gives CSTRHRGSVGQPQHF.

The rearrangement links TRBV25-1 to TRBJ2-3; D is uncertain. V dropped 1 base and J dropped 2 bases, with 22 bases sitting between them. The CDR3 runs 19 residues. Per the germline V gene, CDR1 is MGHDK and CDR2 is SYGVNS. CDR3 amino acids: CASSESGIRVKSYTDTQYF. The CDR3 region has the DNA TGTGCCAGCAGTGAATCCGGTATCCGGGTCAAGAGCTACACAGATACGCAGTATTTT.

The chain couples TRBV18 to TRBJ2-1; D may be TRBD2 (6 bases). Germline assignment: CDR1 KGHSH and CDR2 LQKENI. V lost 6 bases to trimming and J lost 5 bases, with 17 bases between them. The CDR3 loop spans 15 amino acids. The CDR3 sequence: CASSPGGSSNNEQFF. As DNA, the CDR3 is TGTGCCAGCTCGCCTGGGGGGAGTTCCAACAATGAGCAGTTCTTC. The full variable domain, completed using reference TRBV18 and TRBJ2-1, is NAGVMQNPRHLVRRRGQEARLRCSPMKGHSHVYWYRQLPEEGLKFMVYLQKENIIDESGMPKERFSAEFPKEGPSILRIQQVVRGDSAAYFCASSPGGSSNNEQFFGPGTRLTVL.

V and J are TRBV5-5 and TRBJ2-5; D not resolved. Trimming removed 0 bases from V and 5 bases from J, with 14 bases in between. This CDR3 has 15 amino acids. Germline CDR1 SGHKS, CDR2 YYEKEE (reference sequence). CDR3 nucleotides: TGTGCCAGCAGCTTGGGACTTATCCCCGGGGAGACCCAGTACTTC. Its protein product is CASSLGLIPGETQYF.

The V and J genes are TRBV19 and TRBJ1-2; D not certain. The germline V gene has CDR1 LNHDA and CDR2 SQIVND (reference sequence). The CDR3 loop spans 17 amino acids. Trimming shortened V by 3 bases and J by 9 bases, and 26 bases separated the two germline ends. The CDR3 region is CASSILGRESSSDSYTF. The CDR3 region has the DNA TGTGCCAGTAGTATTCTGGGCCGCGAGAGTAGTTCGGATAGCTACACCTTC.

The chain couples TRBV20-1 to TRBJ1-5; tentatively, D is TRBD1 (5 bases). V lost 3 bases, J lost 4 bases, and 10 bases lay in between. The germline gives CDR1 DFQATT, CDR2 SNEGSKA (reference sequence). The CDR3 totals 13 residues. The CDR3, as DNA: TGCAGTGCTAGGTTGGGGCCAAATCAGCCCCAGCATTTT. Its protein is CSARLGPNQPQHF.

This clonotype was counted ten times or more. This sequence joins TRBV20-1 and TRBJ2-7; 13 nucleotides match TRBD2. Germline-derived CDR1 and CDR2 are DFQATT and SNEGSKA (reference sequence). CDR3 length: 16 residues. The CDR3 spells CSLIGLAGVGAYEQYF. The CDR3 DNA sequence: TGCAGCTTAATAGGACTAGCGGGAGTAGGAGCCTACGAGCAGTACTTC.

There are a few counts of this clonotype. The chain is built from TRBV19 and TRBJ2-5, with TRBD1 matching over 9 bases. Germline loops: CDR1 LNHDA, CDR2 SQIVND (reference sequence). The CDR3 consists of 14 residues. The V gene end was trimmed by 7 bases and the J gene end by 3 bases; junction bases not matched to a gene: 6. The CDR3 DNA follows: TGTGCCAGTAACCGGGACAGGGAGGAAGAGACCCAGTACTTC. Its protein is CASNRDREEETQYF. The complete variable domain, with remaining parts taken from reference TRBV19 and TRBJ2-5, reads DGGITQSPKYLFRKEGQNVTLSCEQNLNHDAMYWYRQDPGQGLRLIYYSQIVNDFQKGDIAEGYSVSREKKESFPLTVTSAQKNPTAFYLCASNRDREEETQYFGPGTRLLVL.

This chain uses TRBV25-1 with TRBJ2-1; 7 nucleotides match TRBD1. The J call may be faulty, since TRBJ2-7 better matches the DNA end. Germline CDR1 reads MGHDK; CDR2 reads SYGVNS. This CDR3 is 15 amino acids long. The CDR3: CASSIGQVGYNEQYF. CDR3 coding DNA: TGTGCCAGCAGCATAGGACAGGTGGGCTACAATGAGCAGTACTTC.

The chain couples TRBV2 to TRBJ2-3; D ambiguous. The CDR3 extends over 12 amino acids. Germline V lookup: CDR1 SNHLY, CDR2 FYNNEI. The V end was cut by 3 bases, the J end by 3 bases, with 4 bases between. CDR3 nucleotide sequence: TGTGCCAGCAGTGAGTGGACAGATACGCAGTATTTT. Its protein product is CASSEWTDTQYF.

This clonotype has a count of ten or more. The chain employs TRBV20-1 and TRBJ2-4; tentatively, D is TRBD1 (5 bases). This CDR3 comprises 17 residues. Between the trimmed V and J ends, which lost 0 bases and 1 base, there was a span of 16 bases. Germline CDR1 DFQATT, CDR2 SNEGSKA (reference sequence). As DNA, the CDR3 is TGCAGTGCTAGAGACCCCCGACAGCCTGGGGCCAAAAACATTCAGTACTTC. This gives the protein CSARDPRQPGAKNIQYF.

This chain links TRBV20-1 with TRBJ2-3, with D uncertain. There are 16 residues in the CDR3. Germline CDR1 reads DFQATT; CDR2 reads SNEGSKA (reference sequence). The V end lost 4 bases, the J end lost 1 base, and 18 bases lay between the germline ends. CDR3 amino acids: CSATATSDVGTDTQYF. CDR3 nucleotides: TGCAGTGCTACCGCTACATCGGACGTGGGCACAGATACGCAGTATTTT.

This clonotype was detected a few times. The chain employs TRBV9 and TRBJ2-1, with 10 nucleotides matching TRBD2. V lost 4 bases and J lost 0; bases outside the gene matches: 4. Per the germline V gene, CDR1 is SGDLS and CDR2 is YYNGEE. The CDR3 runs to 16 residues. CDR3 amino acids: CASSFGLAVSYNEQFF. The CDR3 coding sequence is TGTGCCAGCAGCTTTGGACTAGCGGTCTCCTACAATGAGCAGTTCTTC.

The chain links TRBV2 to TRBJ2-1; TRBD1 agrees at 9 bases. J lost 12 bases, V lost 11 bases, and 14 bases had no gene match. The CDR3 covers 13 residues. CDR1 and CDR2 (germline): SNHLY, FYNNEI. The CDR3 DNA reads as TGTGCCGGGTCCTCAGAGGGACAGGGAAGGCAGTTCTTC. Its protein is CAGSSEGQGRQFF.

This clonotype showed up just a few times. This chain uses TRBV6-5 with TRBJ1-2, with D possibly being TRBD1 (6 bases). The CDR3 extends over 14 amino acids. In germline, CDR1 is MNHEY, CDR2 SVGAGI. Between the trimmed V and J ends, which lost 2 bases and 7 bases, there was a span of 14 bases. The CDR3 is CASSYLAGARGYTF. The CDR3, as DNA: TGTGCCAGCAGTTACCTGGCGGGGGCTCGTGGCTACACCTTC.